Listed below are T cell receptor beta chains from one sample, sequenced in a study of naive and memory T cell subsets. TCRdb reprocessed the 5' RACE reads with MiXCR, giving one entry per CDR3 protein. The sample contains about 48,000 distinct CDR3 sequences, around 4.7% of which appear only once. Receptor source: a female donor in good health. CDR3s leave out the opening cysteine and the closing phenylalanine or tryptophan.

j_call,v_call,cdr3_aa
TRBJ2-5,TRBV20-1,SARNGESQETQY
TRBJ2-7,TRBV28,ASSLHGLSGQY
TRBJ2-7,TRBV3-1,ASSRAGTGAYEQY
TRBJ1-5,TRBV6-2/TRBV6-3,ASRSGTGTRQPQH
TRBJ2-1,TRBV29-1,SVSLAGGPNNEQF
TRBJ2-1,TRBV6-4,ASSEGLAGANEQF
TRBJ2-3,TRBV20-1,SASTDTQY
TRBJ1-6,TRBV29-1,SVKEGQDNSPLH
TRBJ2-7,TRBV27,ASSPGRTPYEQY
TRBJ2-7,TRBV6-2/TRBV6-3,ASSYPLTSGRIHEQY
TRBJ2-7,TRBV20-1,SARKIGAKTNTLYEQY
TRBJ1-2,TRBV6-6,ASSYSTGSSNYGYT
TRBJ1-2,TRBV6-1,ASSEGQGTNYGYT
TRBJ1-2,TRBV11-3,ASSFCPGHPYGHT
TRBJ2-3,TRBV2,ATVDYLDPDTQY
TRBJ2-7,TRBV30,AWSVVEQY
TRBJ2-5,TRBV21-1,ASSKGSGGQETQY
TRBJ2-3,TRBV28,ASSLTGSGDTQY
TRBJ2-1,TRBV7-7,ASSLGRAGGGNEQF
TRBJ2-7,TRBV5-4,ASSLVRASGSEQY
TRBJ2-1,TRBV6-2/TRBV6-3,ASRPGPNEQF
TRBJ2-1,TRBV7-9,ASSQLGNSKNEQF
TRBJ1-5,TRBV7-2,ASSAGWGEPQH
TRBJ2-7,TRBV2,ASSGFGTYIYEQY
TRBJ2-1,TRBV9,AGEEGVGNEQF
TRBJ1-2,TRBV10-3,AISNQRGQDHGYT
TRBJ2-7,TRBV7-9,ASSLANLSYEQY
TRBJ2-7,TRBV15,ATSRVSGTFVEQY
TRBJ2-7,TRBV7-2,ASSVDRGYEQY
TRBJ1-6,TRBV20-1,SARALLKGGSYNSPLH
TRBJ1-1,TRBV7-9,ASSLKGNRGETEAF
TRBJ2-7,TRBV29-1,SVPQGIDSYEQY
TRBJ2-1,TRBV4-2,ASSQGEGFYNEQF
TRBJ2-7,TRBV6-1,ASSEDISGFYEQY
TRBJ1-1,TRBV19,ASSIGAGATEAF
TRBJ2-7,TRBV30,AWSVFSSYEQY
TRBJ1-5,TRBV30,AWSVIEQVNQPQH
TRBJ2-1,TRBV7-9,ASGTSGIDNEQF
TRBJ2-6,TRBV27,ASSWDSSGANVLT
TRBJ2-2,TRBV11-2,ASLQGRTGDTGELF
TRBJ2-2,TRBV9,ASSRGLAGGVTGELF
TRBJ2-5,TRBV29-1,SVDWGTETQY
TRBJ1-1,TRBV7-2,ASSLTVMNTEAF
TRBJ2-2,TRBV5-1,ATSDGATGELF
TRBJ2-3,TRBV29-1,SVGAGEDDTQY
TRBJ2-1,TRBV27,ASSLPRGGSYNEQF
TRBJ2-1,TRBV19,ASSRGSSYNEQF
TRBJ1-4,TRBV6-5,ASSFTTGLNEKLF